These 32 T cell receptor beta chains came from one sample sequenced in a study of OX40 agonist ivuxolimab in advanced cancers. The library was made by the immunoSEQ multiplex PCR assay. TCRdb retrieved this table from immuneACCESS and kept in-frame rearrangements only. Not all clones are present; in checked studies, unresolved V genes account for under half, and no reason is known for the remainder. This sample comprises tens of thousands of clones, around nine tenths of them detected only once. The top ten clones comprise about 13% of the sample. The source was CD4+ or CD8+ T cells sorted from blood, collected in a trial of the OX40 agonist ivuxolimab. The receptor source for this set is an adult with an advanced solid tumor such as melanoma, head and neck, liver or kidney cancer.

CDR3 bases: TGTGCCAGCAGCCCTAGCCCCAATCAGCCCCAGCATTTT. It is translated as CASSPSPNQPQHF. The chain couples TRBV7-9 to TRBJ1-5; D call uncertain. This CDR3 contains 13 residues. Trimming shortened V by 5 bases and J by 3 bases, and 8 bases separated the two germline ends. Germline CDR1 SEHNR, CDR2 FQNEAQ (reference sequence).

The chain links TRBV7-9 to TRBJ2-5; TRBD1 or TRBD2 may be the D gene (5 bases each). From germline, CDR1 is SEHNR and CDR2 FQNEAQ (reference sequence). The V end was cut by 1 base, the J end by 5 bases, with 14 bases between. The CDR3 totals 15 residues. CDR3 nucleotides: TGTGCCAGCAGCTTAGGGCCCCGGGGCGAGGAGACCCAGTACTTC. Protein product: CASSLGPRGEETQYF.

The J gene is TRBJ2-3, the V gene TRBV9; either TRBD1 or TRBD2 may fit D (7 bases each). This CDR3 comprises 16 residues. With 3 bases removed from V and 1 base from J, the gap between germline ends came to 15 bases. Germline CDR1 SGDLS, CDR2 YYNGEE. CDR3 sequence (DNA): TGTGCCAGCAGCGAGGGAGGGACAGTTGGCACAGATACGCAGTATTTT. Translated, it gives CASSEGGTVGTDTQYF. The variable domain in full, completed from reference TRBV9 and TRBJ2-3, reads DSGVTQTPKHLITATGQRVTLRCSPRSGDLSVYWYQQSLDQGLQFLIQYYNGEERAKGNILERFSAQQFPDLHSELNLSSLELGDSALYFCASSEGGTVGTDTQYFGPGTRLTVL.

This clone was found a few times. The CDR3 coding sequence is TGTGCCAGCAGCTTCGGGACTCTCTATGGCTACACCTTC. This codes for CASSFGTLYGYTF. This chain links TRBV11-2 with TRBJ1-2, with D possibly TRBD1 on 5 matching bases. Germline V gene data show CDR1 as SGHAT and CDR2 as FQNNGV. Deletions cut 3 bases from V and 4 bases from J, with 9 bases between. This CDR3 spans 13 amino acids.

This clone came up a few times. This chain connects TRBV5-6 to TRBJ1-1, with a weak D call TRBD1 (6 bases). The germline V and J ends were trimmed by 0 bases and 1 base, with 10 bases remaining between them. The CDR3 extends over 15 amino acids. Germline V gene sequence: CDR1 SGHDT, CDR2 YYEEEE. The DNA of the CDR3 is TGTGCCAGCAGCTTGGGGTGGGGGCAGAACACTGAAGCTTTCTTT. Amino acids: CASSLGWGQNTEAFF.

The chain combines TRBV6-5 with TRBJ2-1, with D perhaps being TRBD1 or TRBD2 (5 bases each). The V end was cut by 4 bases, the J end by 14 bases, with 12 bases between. CDR1 and CDR2 (germline): MNHEY, SVGAGI. The length of the CDR3 is 11 residues. The CDR3 is CASSSGPREFF. The CDR3 DNA sequence: TGTGCCAGCAGTTCGGGACCTAGAGAGTTCTTC.

The CDR3 here is CASSVAGTGGYGYTF. The CDR3 DNA follows: TGTGCCAGCAGCGTAGCCGGGACGGGCGGCTATGGCTACACCTTC. The J gene is TRBJ1-2, the V gene TRBV9, with D possibly TRBD1 on 5 matching bases. Germline V gene sequence: CDR1 SGDLS, CDR2 YYNGEE. CDR3 size: 15 residues. Trimming removed 0 bases from V and 4 bases from J, with 13 bases in between.

The rearrangement uses TRBV19 and TRBJ2-5; possible D gene TRBD2, 6 bases. Trimming cost V 6 bases and J 0 bases, with 14 bases left between them. CDR3 length: 15 residues. Germline CDR1 reads LNHDA; CDR2 reads SQIVND (reference sequence). The CDR3 coding sequence is TGTGCCAGTAGGAGGGAGGACTTCAACCAAGAGACCCAGTACTTC. It yields the protein CASRREDFNQETQYF.

V is TRBV28 and J is TRBJ1-4, with 8 bases aligning to TRBD1. The germline gives CDR1 MDHEN, CDR2 SYDVKM. The CDR3 totals 16 residues. V shed 5 bases and J 4 bases; nucleotides not matched to a gene: 9. This CDR3 reads CASSLSDRVLNEKLFF. Here the CDR3 DNA reads TGTGCCAGCAGTCTATCGGACAGGGTCCTTAATGAAAAACTGTTTTTT.

This chain joins TRBV14 and TRBJ2-4; 8 bases map to TRBD2. The CDR3 is made up of 16 amino acids. CDR1 and CDR2 (germline): SGHDN, FVKESK. The V segment lost 4 bases and the J segment 0 bases; nucleotides outside the gene matches: 5. The CDR3 bases are TGTGCCAGCAGCCTGGCGGGGGGACTAGCCAAAAACATTCAGTACTTC. It encodes CASSLAGGLAKNIQYF.

As for this clone: The same CDR3 also results from other DNA sequences found in this sample. Written as DNA, the CDR3 is TGCAGCGTTGAAGATAAACAGTACGAGCAGTACTTC. This codes for CSVEDKQYEQYF. The chain links TRBV29-1 to TRBJ2-7; D is uncertain. Germline CDR1 reads SQVTM; CDR2 reads ANQGSEA. The CDR3 is 12 residues long. The V and J ends lost 0 bases and 4 bases respectively, with 7 bases between them.

As for this clone: Other DNA sequences from this sample encode an identical CDR3 as well. This chain connects TRBV27 to TRBJ1-5; TRBD1 might be the D (5 bases). This CDR3 has 15 residues. The V end was cut by 2 bases, the J end by 7 bases, with 15 bases between. Germline V gene sequence: CDR1 MNHEY, CDR2 SMNVEV (reference sequence). CDR3 in DNA: TGTGCCAGCAGTTTAGGGCGGACGGGGGAACAGCCCCAGCATTTT. Its protein product is CASSLGRTGEQPQHF.

This chain joins TRBV28 and TRBJ2-3, with D tentatively TRBD2 (7 bases). The V gene's germline CDR1 is MDHEN and CDR2 SYDVKM. The V end was cut by 8 bases, the J end by 1 base, with 13 bases between. The length of the CDR3 is 14 residues. The CDR3 DNA is TGTGCCAGCTTGGGGGCGGGGGGCACAGATACGCAGTATTTT. Amino acids: CASLGAGGTDTQYF.

For the CDR3, the DNA is TGTGCCAGCAGCCTTGCCGGGAGAAGCACAGATACGCAGTATTTT. Amino acid sequence: CASSLAGRSTDTQYF. The chain joins TRBV11-2 to TRBJ2-3; a possible D gene is TRBD2 (6 bases). Per the germline V gene, CDR1 is SGHAT and CDR2 is FQNNGV. V was clipped by 5 bases and J by 0 bases, with 12 bases between them. The length of the CDR3 is 15 residues.

The V gene is TRBV13, the J gene TRBJ1-6; 9 bases fit TRBD1. V lost 5 bases, J lost 9 bases, and 8 bases stayed unmatched. The CDR3 sequence is 15 residues long. Germline V gene lookup returns CDR1 PRHDT and CDR2 FYEKMQ (reference sequence). CDR3 sequence reads: CASSRDRVRGSPLHF. Here the CDR3 DNA reads TGTGCCAGCAGCAGGGACAGGGTAAGGGGTTCACCCCTCCACTTT.

The chain joins TRBV21-1 to TRBJ2-7; the table's TRBD2 call for D was not verified on the DNA. TRBV21-1 is deemed a pseudogene. The CDR3 loop spans 16 amino acids. CDR3 loop: CASSKDDFGIYYEQYF. In DNA, the CDR3 is TGTGCCAGCAGCAAAGATGACTTCGGCATTTACTACGAGCAGTACTTC.

V and J are TRBV4-1 and TRBJ2-5, with D possibly TRBD1 on 5 matching bases. Germline CDR1 reads MGHRA; CDR2 reads YSYEKL. V gave up 4 bases and J gave up 2 bases, with 11 bases separating them. The CDR3 is made up of 14 amino acids. The CDR3 nucleotides are TGCGCCAGCAGCCCCAAAGGGGTACAAGAGACCCAGTACTTC. Residues: CASSPKGVQETQYF.

The chain has TRBV7-9 and TRBJ1-1, with D maybe TRBD1 (6 bases). The V gene lost 5 bases and the J gene lost 4 bases, with 20 bases spanning the gap. CDR3 length: 16 amino acids. Germline CDR1 and CDR2: SEHNR and FQNEAQ (reference sequence). CDR3 bases: TGTGCCAGCAGCCTCCCAGAGGGGGGGGCAAGCACTGAAGCTTTCTTT. Its translation is CASSLPEGGASTEAFF.

The rearrangement links TRBV4-3 to TRBJ2-7, with D perhaps given as TRBD1 or TRBD2 (5 bases each). This CDR3 contains 13 residues. Germline CDR1 and CDR2: LGHNA and YSLEER. V lost 2 bases to trimming and J lost 6 bases, with 11 bases between them. The CDR3 protein is CASSQSQGAEQYF. DNA for the CDR3: TGCGCCAGCAGCCAATCTCAGGGAGCCGAGCAGTACTTC.

The chain combines TRBV6-1 with TRBJ1-5, with D uncertain. Trimming shortened V by 1 base and J by 2 bases, and 15 bases separated the two germline ends. The CDR3 contains 17 residues. CDR1 is MNHNS, CDR2 SASEGT, per germline. CDR3 protein: CASSEVTGRIGNQPQHF. DNA for the CDR3: TGTGCCAGCAGTGAAGTCACGGGAAGGATTGGCAATCAGCCCCAGCATTTT.

This clone was seen once. This chain joins TRBV19 and TRBJ1-1; D is undetermined. The ends were cut back, 7 bases at V and 0 bases at J, with 15 bases in the middle. Per the germline V gene, CDR1 is LNHDA and CDR2 is SQIVND (reference sequence). This CDR3 comprises 15 residues. DNA of the CDR3: TGTGCCAGTACCGTAGCGTCAGGCATGAACACTGAAGCTTTCTTT. This encodes CASTVASGMNTEAFF. The full variable domain, completed using reference TRBV19 and TRBJ1-1, is DGGITQSPKYLFRKEGQNVTLSCEQNLNHDAMYWYRQDPGQGLRLIYYSQIVNDFQKGDIAEGYSVSREKKESFPLTVTSAQKNPTAFYLCASTVASGMNTEAFFGQGTRLTVV.

V gene TRBV13 combines with J gene TRBJ2-2; TRBD2 is a possible D gene (6 bases). The germline V and J ends were trimmed by 4 bases and 2 bases, with 11 bases remaining between them. This CDR3 has 15 residues. Germline CDR1 and CDR2: PRHDT and FYEKMQ (reference sequence). CDR3 region: CASSSPGTNTGELFF. In DNA form, the CDR3 reads TGTGCCAGCAGCTCACCGGGGACTAACACCGGGGAGCTGTTTTTT.

The J gene is TRBJ2-2, the V gene TRBV20-1; D is unclear. The V end was cut by 5 bases, the J end by 4 bases, with 5 bases between. The length of the CDR3 is 11 residues. Germline CDR1 reads DFQATT; CDR2 reads SNEGSKA (reference sequence). CDR3 region: CSAAGTGELFF. DNA of the CDR3: TGCAGTGCTGCAGGCACCGGGGAGCTGTTTTTT.

The chain links TRBV19 to TRBJ2-7; D is unresolved. The germline V gene encodes CDR1 LNHDA and CDR2 SQIVND (reference sequence). The length of the CDR3 is 13 residues. V lost 6 bases, J lost 4 bases, and 13 bases lay in between. CDR3 sequence (DNA): TGTGCCAGTAGCTCAGCGCTAGTGTACGAGCAGTACTTC. Translating it yields CASSSALVYEQYF.

This sequence joins TRBV19 and TRBJ2-7, with D possibly matching TRBD1 (6 bases). Germline CDR1 reads LNHDA; CDR2 reads SQIVND (reference sequence). The V end was cut by 0 bases, the J end by 3 bases, with 18 bases between. The CDR3 spans 17 residues. CDR3 in amino acids: CASSIDPSREGVYEQYF. The CDR3 coding sequence is TGTGCCAGTAGTATAGATCCCAGCCGAGAGGGGGTCTACGAGCAGTACTTC.

The chain combines TRBV5-1 with TRBJ1-4; D remains ambiguous. Germline-derived CDR1 and CDR2 are SGHRS and YFSETQ. The CDR3 is made up of 14 amino acids. V shed 4 bases and J shed 8 bases, with 15 bases lying between them. Here the CDR3 reads CASSQTSGNEKLFF. CDR3 DNA sequence: TGCGCCAGCAGCCAGACCAGCGGGAACGAAAAACTGTTTTTT.

This clone is labeled as medium-sized. The CDR3 DNA reads as TGCGCCAGCAGCCAAGAAGGCGACAGGGGGCTCTACGAGCAGTACTTC. Its translation: CASSQEGDRGLYEQYF. The chain recombines TRBV4-1 with TRBJ2-7; TRBD1 agrees at 10 bases. Trimming took 0 bases from V and 3 from J; bases not matched to a gene: 5. Germline CDR1 reads MGHRA; CDR2 reads YSYEKL. The CDR3 loop spans 16 amino acids.

The chain couples TRBV11-2 to TRBJ2-4; no reliable D call. CDR3 length: 14 amino acids. The germline CDR1 and CDR2 sequences are SGHAT and FQNNGV. Trimming shortened V by 5 bases and J by 15 bases, and 23 bases separated the two germline ends. In DNA, the CDR3 is TGTGCCAGCAGCCAAACAGCCGCCCCCCCTGTCGGGTACTTC. Its translation: CASSQTAAPPVGYF.

This clone has a handful of counts. The CDR3 region has the DNA TGTGCCAGCACCTCATCTGACGCTTTACCTCCCCACGAGCAGTACTTC. Translated: CASTSSDALPPHEQYF. J is TRBJ2-7 and V is TRBV25-1; D gene uncertain. This CDR3 comprises 16 residues. V lost 7 bases and J lost 5, with 24 bases in between. Germline V gene lookup returns CDR1 MGHDK and CDR2 SYGVNS.

This clone has just a few counts. V gene TRBV6-1 combines with J gene TRBJ2-2; possible D gene TRBD1, 5 bases. This CDR3 is built from 13 residues. The V gene's germline CDR1 is MNHNS and CDR2 SASEGT. The V end lost 7 bases, the J end lost 6 bases, and 12 bases lay between the germline ends. CDR3: CASTVGAAGELFF. In DNA, the CDR3 is TGTGCCAGCACTGTAGGGGCCGCCGGGGAGCTGTTTTTT.

This chain joins TRBV7-3 and TRBJ2-5; D gene uncertain. V was cut by 1 base and J by 3 bases, with 6 bases left in between. There are 13 residues in the CDR3. CDR1 is SGHTA and CDR2 is FQGTGA in the germline V gene. The CDR3 loop is CASSLNSKETQYF. CDR3 nucleotide sequence: TGTGCCAGCAGCTTAAACAGTAAAGAGACCCAGTACTTC. Together with reference TRBV7-3 and TRBJ2-5, the CDR3 gives the full variable domain: GAGVSQTPSNKVTEKGKYVELRCDPISGHTALYWYRQSLGQGPEFLIYFQGTGAADDSGLPNDRFFAVRPEGSVSTLKIQRTERGDSAVYLCASSLNSKETQYFGPGTRLLVL.

V and J are TRBV27 and TRBJ2-1, with 10 positions matching TRBD1. This CDR3 comprises 14 residues. The ends lost 6 bases at V and 6 bases at J; junction bases unmatched: 5. Germline CDR1 and CDR2: MNHEY and SMNVEV (reference sequence). CDR3 loop: CASRGDRGGNEQFF. DNA for the CDR3: TGTGCCAGCAGGGGGGACAGGGGTGGCAATGAGCAGTTCTTC.